This is a list of T cell receptor beta chains from one sample in a study of early T cells in non-severe SARS-CoV-2 infection. TCRdb redid the calling of the 5' RACE reads with MiXCR, one entry per CDR3 protein. The profile shows about 71,000 distinct CDR3 sequences, 9.5% to 15% of them singletons. This specimen was whole blood, taken at baseline. Receptors originate from an adult who was a healthcare worker with PCR-confirmed SARS-CoV-2 infection or an uninfected control (not recorded which). CDR3s include the opening cysteine and the closing phenylalanine or tryptophan. D genes are given only for firm matches. Clone size is given for some rows only: seen once, a few or many times, or a class if the clone is expanded.

V gene	J gene	D gene	clone size	CDR3 protein	CDR3 DNA
TRBV6-5	TRBJ1-6	TRBD1	few	CASSRDRGRSPLHF	TGTGCCAGCAGCCGGGACAGGGGGCGGTCACCCCTCCACTTT
TRBV18	TRBJ1-2	NA	many	CASSSTRGEVDGYTF	TGTGCCAGCTCCTCAACCCGAGGGGAGGTTGATGGCTACACCTTC
TRBV3-1	TRBJ2-1	NA	NA	CASSKELLRSYNEQFF	TGTGCCAGCAGCAAGGAACTCCTACGCTCCTACAATGAGCAGTTCTTC
TRBV7-9	TRBJ2-3	NA	many	CASSSDGSRTDTQYF	TGTGCCAGCAGCTCCGACGGCAGCCGCACAGATACGCAGTATTTT
TRBV7-9	TRBJ2-7	TRBD1	NA	CASSHRGVNEQYF	TGTGCCAGCAGCCACAGGGGGGTGAATGAGCAGTACTTC
TRBV3-1	TRBJ2-7	NA	NA	CASSQVAVRQYF	TGTGCCAGCAGCCAAGTGGCAGTTCGGCAGTACTTC
TRBV10-1	TRBJ2-5	NA	NA	CASSESRAHGETQYF	TGCGCCAGCAGTGAGTCGCGGGCGCATGGCGAGACCCAGTACTTC
TRBV18	TRBJ1-1	NA	few	CASSPTLRPSGDTEAFF	TGTGCCAGCTCACCGACGTTACGGCCATCTGGGGACACTGAAGCTTTCTTT
TRBV6-6	TRBJ2-3	TRBD2	NA	CASNERGGVDTQYF	TGTGCCAGCAATGAGCGGGGGGGCGTAGATACGCAGTATTTT
TRBV10-1	TRBJ2-3	NA	NA	CASSDRSMTDTQYF	TGCGCCAGCTCCGACCGGTCCATGACAGATACGCAGTATTTT
TRBV7-3	TRBJ2-1	TRBD2	many	CASSLKAGGHTNEQFF	TGTGCCAGCAGCTTAAAGGCGGGGGGCCATACCAATGAGCAGTTCTTC
TRBV18	TRBJ1-3	TRBD1	few	CASSPSAGQGSGNTIYF	TGTGCCAGCTCACCCTCGGCGGGACAGGGGTCTGGAAACACCATATATTTT
TRBV10-1	TRBJ1-4	NA	NA	CASSEERGAVEKQFF	TGCGCCAGCAGTGAGGAGCGGGGGGCGGTTGAAAAACAGTTTTTT
TRBV6-5	TRBJ2-7	NA	few	CASKPGNPNYEQYF	TGTGCCAGCAAGCCCGGCAACCCAAACTACGAGCAGTACTTC
TRBV4-1	TRBJ1-1	NA	NA	CASSPNGQRGRNTEAFF	TGCGCCAGCAGCCCGAACGGACAGCGGGGGCGAAACACTGAAGCTTTCTTT
TRBV7-9	TRBJ2-3	NA	few	CASSLGGATDTQYF	TGTGCCAGCAGCTTAGGGGGGGCCACAGATACGCAGTATTTT